These 17 T cell receptor beta chains were all obtained from the same sample, sequenced in a study of T cell responses to AZD1222 COVID-19 vaccine. TCRdb's table, derived via immunoSEQ multiplex PCR, lists solely in-frame clones and lacks some. The table shows 100,000 to 150,000 clones, with 75% to 95% occurring only once. The sequenced sample was peripheral blood, obtained on day 0 of AZD1222 vaccination. All receptors derive from an adult in good health.

The CDR3: CASSIQGGTEAFF. CDR3 nucleotide sequence: TGTGCCAGTAGTATACAGGGGGGGACTGAAGCTTTCTTT. This sequence joins TRBV19 and TRBJ1-1; 7 nucleotides align to TRBD1. V lost 2 bases to trimming and J lost 5 bases; unmatched junction nucleotides: 2. The length of the CDR3 is 13 residues. Germline CDR1 LNHDA, CDR2 SQIVND (reference sequence). Full variable domain (rest looked up from reference TRBV19 and TRBJ1-1): DGGITQSPKYLFRKEGQNVTLSCEQNLNHDAMYWYRQDPGQGLRLIYYSQIVNDFQKGDIAEGYSVSREKKESFPLTVTSAQKNPTAFYLCASSIQGGTEAFFGQGTRLTVV.

In nucleotides, the CDR3 is TGTGCCAGCACGTCAGGGGGCGGTGGAAACACCATATATTTT. Encoded protein: CASTSGGGGNTIYF. The rearrangement joins TRBV6-5 to TRBJ1-3; 8 bases match TRBD1. The J segment lost 3 bases and the V segment lost 7 bases, leaving 5 bases of the junction unmatched. Germline V gene data show CDR1 as MNHEY and CDR2 as SVGAGI. The CDR3 has 14 amino acids.

The rearrangement uses TRBV4-3 and TRBJ2-7, with 11 bases that match TRBD1. This CDR3 contains 16 residues. J was trimmed by 3 bases and V by 0 bases; bases with no gene match: 4. The germline V gene encodes CDR1 LGHNA and CDR2 YSLEER. The CDR3 DNA reads TGCGCCAGCAGCCAAGATGGAGGGACAGGGGGCTACGAGCAGTACTTC. Protein sequence: CASSQDGGTGGYEQYF.

V usage is TRBV7-2 and J usage is TRBJ2-1; 13 bases are a match to TRBD2. Losses at the gene ends were 5 bases for V and 10 bases for J; bases not matched to a gene: 11. Germline CDR1 reads SGHTA; CDR2 reads FQGNSA. The CDR3 totals 16 residues. This chain's CDR3 is CASSPPGLAGAGEQFF. CDR3 nucleotide sequence: TGTGCCAGCAGCCCTCCCGGACTAGCGGGGGCTGGGGAGCAGTTCTTC.

This chain uses TRBV29-1 with TRBJ1-3; possibly TRBD1 for D (5 bases). V was trimmed by 4 bases and J by 0 bases, leaving 7 bases between them. Germline-derived CDR1 and CDR2 are SQVTM and ANQGSEA. This CDR3 spans 13 amino acids. The CDR3: CSVGQSSGNTIYF. The DNA of the CDR3 is TGCAGCGTTGGACAGTCCTCTGGAAACACCATATATTTT.

This CDR3 is CASSPRGGRINYGYTF. CDR3 nucleotide sequence: TGTGCCAGCAGTCCTAGAGGAGGACGGATTAACTATGGCTACACCTTC. The gene calls are TRBV3-1 (or the pseudogene TRBV3-2) and TRBJ1-2, with D unclear. Germline values: CDR1 LGHDT, CDR2 YNNKEL (reference sequence). CDR3 length equals 16 residues. The V gene lost 6 bases and the J gene lost 1 base, with 18 bases spanning the gap.

The V call is TRBV27, the J call TRBJ2-7; TRBD1 matches 11 bases. Losses at the gene ends were 3 bases for V and 5 bases for J; bases not matched to a gene: 6. The germline V gene has CDR1 MNHEY and CDR2 SMNVEV (reference sequence). The CDR3 consists of 15 residues. As DNA, the CDR3 is TGTGCCAGCAGTTTTGGACAGGGGGCAGTACACGAGCAGTACTTC. This codes for CASSFGQGAVHEQYF.

The rearrangement uses TRBV6-1 and TRBJ1-5; D is unclear. CDR3 length: 14 amino acids. The V end was cut by 1 base, the J end by 5 bases, with 9 bases between. CDR1 is MNHNS and CDR2 is SASEGT in the germline V gene. The CDR3 DNA is TGTGCCAGCAGTGAAGGACTGAACGATCAGCCCCAGCATTTT. As protein: CASSEGLNDQPQHF.

This CDR3 reads CASSQSDQAGRTYEQYF. For the CDR3, the DNA is TGCGCCAGCAGTCAATCCGACCAGGCAGGGCGTACCTACGAGCAGTACTTC. The chain carries TRBV23-1 and TRBJ2-7; tentative D call: TRBD1 (5 bases). TRBV23-1 counts as an open reading frame of uncertain function. This CDR3 is 17 amino acids long. V dropped 0 bases and J dropped 2 bases, with 17 bases sitting between them.

The genes are TRBV6-5 and TRBJ2-7; 12 bases match TRBD2. Trimming removed 6 bases from V and 9 bases from J; junction bases left unmatched: 12. This CDR3 has 15 amino acids. Germline V CDR1 and CDR2: MNHEY, SVGAGI. In DNA form, the CDR3 reads TGTGCCAGCAGCTCTATGACTAGCGGGGGCGGAGGGCAGTACTTC. This sequence encodes CASSSMTSGGGGQYF.

The table lists this clone with a few counts. The chain joins TRBV28 to TRBJ1-6, with TRBD1 matching over 8 bases. This CDR3 is built from 19 residues. V dropped 4 bases and J dropped 1; count of bases not matched to a gene: 12. Germline V lookup: CDR1 MDHEN, CDR2 SYDVKM. Here the CDR3 reads CASSSIRTGQDSYNSPLHF. CDR3 coding DNA: TGTGCCAGCAGTTCGATCCGGACAGGGCAAGATTCCTATAATTCACCCCTCCACTTT.

The rearrangement links TRBV21-1 to TRBJ1-1. TRBV21-1 is described as a pseudogene. The CDR3 runs to 15 residues. DNA for the CDR3: TGTGCCAGCAGCAAAGGGGGAGGGGGTAGCACTGAAGCTTTCTTT. Translation: CASSKGGGGSTEAFF.

Only one count was recorded for this clone. The V call is TRBV6-5, the J call TRBJ1-1, with D maybe TRBD1 (6 bases). Germline V gene lookup returns CDR1 MNHEY and CDR2 SVGAGI. The CDR3 runs 14 residues. The V gene lost 2 bases and the J gene lost 10 bases, with 17 bases spanning the gap. The CDR3 nucleotides read TGTGCCAGCAGTTACACTATGGGGGGGCAGGGAGCTTTCTTT. The encoded protein is CASSYTMGGQGAFF.

This sequence joins TRBV7-3 and TRBJ1-1; D ambiguous. Germline lookup yields CDR1 SGHTA and CDR2 FQGTGA. The V gene lost 2 bases and the J gene lost 2 bases, with 9 bases spanning the gap. The CDR3 extends over 14 amino acids. CDR3 DNA sequence: TGTGCCAGCAGCTTATCGGAGGGAAACACTGAAGCTTTCTTT. It yields the protein CASSLSEGNTEAFF.

The chain links TRBV2 to TRBJ2-5; D might be TRBD1 or TRBD2, each matching 6 bases. The V gene's germline CDR1 is SNHLY and CDR2 FYNNEI. The CDR3 contains 14 residues. Trimming left V 2 bases short and J 1 base short, with 8 bases between. The CDR3 loop is CASSESGAQETQYF. The CDR3 DNA follows: TGTGCCAGCAGTGAATCGGGGGCCCAAGAGACCCAGTACTTC.

The rearrangement uses TRBV12-3 or TRBV12-4 and TRBJ2-5; TRBD2 agrees at 8 bases. The CDR3 has 13 amino acids. V dropped 6 bases and J dropped 3; count of bases not matched to a gene: 3. CDR3 protein: CASSLSGEETQYF. For the CDR3, the DNA is TGTGCCAGCAGCCTTAGCGGGGAAGAGACCCAGTACTTC.

The chain links TRBV6-6 to TRBJ1-3; D gene unclear. V lost 0 bases and J lost 0, with 6 bases in between. The CDR3 spans 15 residues. Germline V gives CDR1 MNHNY, CDR2 SVGAGI (reference sequence). CDR3 nucleotides: TGTGCCAGCAGTTACTCGAGTAGCTCTGGAAACACCATATATTTT. This sequence encodes CASSYSSSSGNTIYF.